The 4 T cell receptor beta chains below were found in one sample sequenced in a study of blood T cell repertoires in COVID-19. Here immunoSEQ multiplex PCR was the method, and the copy in TCRdb shows in-frame clones only, minus some. The repertoire holds a few hundred thousand clones, over 75% seen once, with roughly an eighth in the top ten. The specimen sequenced was peripheral blood. The receptors stem from an older woman with acute or convalescent COVID-19.

This clone was observed a single time. The genes are TRBV10-3 and TRBJ2-3; TRBD1 matches 9 bases. CDR3 size: 18 residues. CDR1 and CDR2 (germline): ENHRY, SYGVKD. Trimming removed 0 bases from V and 1 base from J; junction bases left unmatched: 8. The CDR3 DNA follows: TGTGCCATCAGTGAGTCGAATAACAGGGGGCGCGGCACAGATACGCAGTATTTT. Protein: CAISESNNRGRGTDTQYF.

This clone was seen more than once but under ten times. The chain carries TRBV2 and TRBJ2-1; D is ambiguous. From germline, CDR1 is SNHLY and CDR2 FYNNEI. CDR3 length: 11 amino acids. Between the trimmed V and J ends, which lost 7 bases and 7 bases, there was a span of 8 bases. CDR3 in amino acids: CASNLRNEQFF. The CDR3 coding sequence is TGTGCCAGCAACTTAAGAAATGAGCAGTTCTTC.

This chain links TRBV6-6 with TRBJ1-4, with 7 bases lining up with TRBD1. With V trimmed by 5 bases and J by 6 bases, 6 bases remained unmatched. The CDR3 consists of 14 residues. CDR1 is MNHNY and CDR2 is SVGAGI in the germline V gene (reference sequence). The CDR3 loop is CASSRDSPDEKLFF. DNA for the CDR3: TGTGCCAGCAGTCGGGACAGTCCCGATGAAAAACTGTTTTTT.

In its sample, this clone was seen a few times. The V gene is TRBV3-1 (or the pseudogene TRBV3-2), the J gene TRBJ2-7; 10 bases match TRBD2. The V segment lost 1 base and the J segment 2 bases; nucleotides outside the gene matches: 2. The CDR3 has 15 residues. Germline CDR1 reads LGHDT; CDR2 reads YNNKEL (reference sequence). As DNA, the CDR3 is TGTGCCAGCAGCCAAGGACTAGCGGGCCCCTACGAGCAGTACTTC. Amino acid sequence: CASSQGLAGPYEQYF.